Shown below are 23 T cell receptor beta chains from a single sample sequenced in a study of OX40 agonist ivuxolimab in advanced cancers. Profiled with immunoSEQ multiplex PCR; TCRdb holds only in-frame clones, not every one. The data show under 30,000 clones, about nine tenths seen once. Sample: CD4+ or CD8+ T cells sorted from blood, taken in a trial of the OX40 agonist ivuxolimab. These receptors were collected from an adult with an advanced solid tumor such as melanoma, head and neck, liver or kidney cancer.

This clone was seen only once. The genes are TRBV4-1 and TRBJ2-2; D gene unclear. Trimming removed 0 bases from V and 3 bases from J, with 11 bases in between. The germline gives CDR1 MGHRA, CDR2 YSYEKL. CDR3 size: 16 residues. CDR3 bases: TGCGCCAGCAGCCAAGACCTGTCCGGTTACACCGGGGAGCTGTTTTTT. This sequence encodes CASSQDLSGYTGELFF.

V gene TRBV4-1 combines with J gene TRBJ2-1; D is unresolved. The CDR3 spans 13 residues. Per the germline V gene, CDR1 is MGHRA and CDR2 is YSYEKL. The V gene lost 0 bases and the J gene lost 3 bases, with 3 bases spanning the gap. CDR3 region: CASSQEVYNEQFF. The CDR3 DNA follows: TGCGCCAGCAGCCAAGAAGTCTACAATGAGCAGTTCTTC.

The V gene is TRBV7-3, the J gene TRBJ2-3; perhaps TRBD2 as D (6 bases). This CDR3 has 14 residues. From germline, CDR1 is SGHTA and CDR2 FQGTGA. Trimming stripped 4 bases from V and 5 bases from J, with 13 bases between. CDR3 nucleotide sequence: TGTGCCAGCAGCTCCGCGGGGCCTCAAGATACGCAGTATTTT. Its protein product is CASSSAGPQDTQYF.

This rearrangement joins TRBV2 to TRBJ2-6; TRBD1 matches 9 bases. The CDR3 is made up of 17 amino acids. The germline V gene has CDR1 SNHLY and CDR2 FYNNEI. Germline trimming cut 5 bases from V and 4 bases from J; bases unmatched to any gene: 9. The CDR3 reads CASSSGTGNRGANVLTF. CDR3 DNA: TGTGCCAGCAGTTCCGGGACAGGGAATAGAGGGGCCAACGTCCTGACTTTC.

The rearrangement joins TRBV29-1 to TRBJ2-2, with 9 bases matching TRBD2. V gave up 2 bases and J gave up 3 bases; unmatched junction bases: 16. The CDR3 runs 19 residues. Germline CDR1 and CDR2: SQVTM and ANQGSEA. CDR3 residues: CSVETVRGSSGKHTGELFF. In DNA form, the CDR3 reads TGCAGCGTTGAAACTGTACGTGGGTCTAGCGGGAAGCACACCGGGGAGCTGTTTTTT.

V is TRBV10-2 and J is TRBJ2-7; D unresolved. Trimming removed 0 bases at V and 5 bases at J, with 5 bases between. CDR3 size: 12 residues. Looked up from germline, CDR1 is WSHSY and CDR2 is SAAADI. The CDR3 coding sequence is TGCGCCAGCAGTGAGTCGTGGCACGAGCAGTACTTC. Protein sequence: CASSESWHEQYF.

The J gene is TRBJ1-1, the V gene TRBV4-1, with TRBD1 matching over 7 bases. Germline V gene data show CDR1 as MGHRA and CDR2 as YSYEKL. With 3 bases clipped from V and 0 bases from J, the junction kept 7 bases outside the gene matches. The CDR3 extends over 16 amino acids. CDR3 residues: CASSHERDSLNTEAFF. DNA of the CDR3: TGCGCCAGCAGCCATGAGAGGGACAGCTTGAACACTGAAGCTTTCTTT.

The table lists this clone with a count of one. The rearrangement joins TRBV14 to TRBJ2-1, with TRBD2 identical over 7 bases. This CDR3 region has 16 residues. Germline V gives CDR1 SGHDN, CDR2 FVKESK. The V and J ends lost 2 bases and 0 bases, in that order; junction bases with no gene match: 4. In nucleotides, the CDR3 is TGTGCCAGCAGCCAACCGCGGGAGAGCTCCTACAATGAGCAGTTCTTC. Its protein product is CASSQPRESSYNEQFF.

Remarks on this clone: Other DNA sequences in the sample encode the same CDR3. The rearrangement links TRBV14 to TRBJ2-1; D uncertain. Trimming took 3 bases from V and 8 from J, leaving 8 bases between them. The CDR3 spans 12 residues. Germline V CDR1 and CDR2: SGHDN, FVKESK. DNA of the CDR3: TGTGCCAGCAGCCAGGTTGGCGATGAGCAGTTCTTC. Residues: CASSQVGDEQFF.

This chain links TRBV19 with TRBJ2-1; 7 nucleotides match TRBD2. V was clipped by 9 bases and J by 3 bases; unmatched bases: 11. Germline CDR1 and CDR2: LNHDA and SQIVND (reference sequence). CDR3 size: 15 residues. CDR3 sequence reads: CARRLASGCYNEQFF. CDR3 nucleotides: TGTGCCAGGAGACTAGCTTCGGGATGCTACAATGAGCAGTTCTTC.

The rearrangement links TRBV5-4 to TRBJ2-7; no firm D call. This CDR3 is 13 amino acids long. CDR1 and CDR2 from the germline V gene are SGHNT and YYREEE (reference sequence). Trimming left V 4 bases short and J 1 base short, with 9 bases between. The CDR3 nucleotides read TGTGCCAGCAGCCTTACCCCGTCCTACGAGCAGTACTTC. It codes for CASSLTPSYEQYF.

The chain employs TRBV7-9 and TRBJ2-7, with a tentative D call TRBD2 (5 bases). Germline V gives CDR1 SEHNR, CDR2 FQNEAQ (reference sequence). Between the trimmed V and J ends, which lost 0 bases and 0 bases, there was a span of 6 bases. The CDR3 sequence is 14 residues long. Written as DNA, the CDR3 is TGTGCCAGCAGCTTAGCGGGGAGCTCCTACGAGCAGTACTTC. Protein: CASSLAGSSYEQYF. Full variable domain (missing parts from reference TRBV7-9 and TRBJ2-7): DTGVSQNPRHKITKRGQNVTFRCDPISEHNRLYWYRQTLGQGPEFLTYFQNEAQLEKSRLLSDRFSAERPKGSFSTLEIQRTEQGDSAMYLCASSLAGSSYEQYFGPGTRLTVT.

V gene TRBV4-1 combines with J gene TRBJ1-1; TRBD1 agrees at 8 bases. The V gene end was trimmed by 0 bases and the J gene end by 4 bases; junction bases not matched to a gene: 4. CDR1 is MGHRA, CDR2 YSYEKL, per germline. This CDR3 region has 15 residues. CDR3 sequence reads: CASSQEDREGTEAFF. The DNA for the CDR3 is TGCGCCAGCAGCCAAGAGGACAGGGAAGGCACTGAAGCTTTCTTT.

V gene TRBV2 combines with J gene TRBJ1-6; D may be TRBD1 (5 bases). The CDR3 covers 14 residues. Germline V gene sequence: CDR1 SNHLY, CDR2 FYNNEI. V was trimmed by 5 bases and J by 10 bases, leaving 15 bases between them. CDR3 coding DNA: TGTGCCAGCAGTAGGGAGGGGCAAGGATCACCCCTCCACTTT. It codes for CASSREGQGSPLHF.

This sequence joins TRBV19 and TRBJ2-1; D gene uncertain. V shed 1 base and J shed 7 bases, with 17 bases lying between them. The CDR3 is made up of 16 amino acids. The germline V gene encodes CDR1 LNHDA and CDR2 SQIVND (reference sequence). In DNA form, the CDR3 reads TGTGCCAGTAGTATAGCGACGTTCCCTTACCTAAATGAGCAGTTCTTC. This codes for CASSIATFPYLNEQFF.

The CDR3 spells CASSPGPNYEQYF. In nucleotides, the CDR3 is TGTGCCAGTAGCCCAGGGCCTAACTACGAGCAGTACTTC. V and J are TRBV19 and TRBJ2-7, with D possibly matching TRBD1 (5 bases). V was cut by 6 bases and J by 3 bases, with 12 bases left in between. Per germline, CDR1 LNHDA and CDR2 SQIVND (reference sequence). The CDR3 has 13 residues.

The rearrangement links TRBV4-2 to TRBJ2-7; D not resolved. Trimming stripped 4 bases from V and 0 bases from J, with 10 bases between. Germline lookup yields CDR1 LGHNA and CDR2 YNFKEQ. The CDR3 spans 14 residues. The CDR3 reads CASSPDGPSYEQYF. Here the CDR3 DNA reads TGTGCCAGCAGCCCCGACGGCCCCTCCTACGAGCAGTACTTC.

The chain couples TRBV29-1 to TRBJ2-7, with TRBD2 as a possible D gene (5 bases). This CDR3 has 13 amino acids. With 4 bases removed from V and 3 bases from J, the gap between germline ends came to 13 bases. Per the germline V gene, CDR1 is SQVTM and CDR2 is ANQGSEA. The chain's CDR3 is CSVVRSGNYEQYF. The DNA of the CDR3 is TGCAGCGTTGTTCGGTCCGGGAACTACGAGCAGTACTTC.

The V and J genes are TRBV10-3 and TRBJ2-1; the match to TRBD2 covers 14 bases. The CDR3 has 19 amino acids. The trim removed 4 bases at V and 0 bases at J, leaving 8 bases unmatched. CDR1 and CDR2 from the germline V gene are ENHRY and SYGVKD. CDR3 bases: TGTGCCATCAGTGGACTAGCGGGAGGGGCGGACAGCTCCTACAATGAGCAGTTCTTC. Translation gives CAISGLAGGADSSYNEQFF.

This sequence joins TRBV11-2 and TRBJ2-5; 12 bases map to TRBD1. J gave up 2 bases and V 5 bases, and 6 bases lay outside the gene matches. The CDR3 has 16 residues. Germline V lookup: CDR1 SGHAT, CDR2 FQNNGV. The CDR3, as DNA: TGTGCCAGCAGCCGCCGGGACAGGGGGCGTCAAGAGACCCAGTACTTC. This codes for CASSRRDRGRQETQYF.

The rearrangement uses TRBV11-1 and TRBJ1-5, with D unresolved. V shed 9 bases and J shed 0 bases, with 24 bases lying between them. In germline, CDR1 is SGHAT, CDR2 FQDESV (reference sequence). CDR3 length: 18 amino acids. Here the CDR3 reads CARTQLVGRIDSNQPQHF. The CDR3 nucleotides are TGTGCCAGAACCCAATTGGTGGGAAGAATTGATAGCAATCAGCCCCAGCATTTT.

This clone was counted a few times. The chain carries TRBV6-1 and TRBJ1-4, with D hard to call. Germline loops: CDR1 MNHNS, CDR2 SASEGT. Trimming pared 4 bases from V and 8 bases from J, leaving 8 bases between. This CDR3 has 12 amino acids. The CDR3 DNA reads TGTGCCAGCAGTGGCGGAATAGAAAAACTGTTTTTT. Its translation is CASSGGIEKLFF.

The chain employs TRBV19 and TRBJ2-7, with 7 bases aligning to TRBD1. The CDR3 extends over 14 amino acids. V trimming: 3 bases; J trimming: 0 bases; junction bases outside the gene matches: 2. The germline gives CDR1 LNHDA, CDR2 SQIVND (reference sequence). The CDR3 DNA sequence: TGTGCCAGTAGTATGACAGGGTTCTCCTACGAGCAGTACTTC. This encodes CASSMTGFSYEQYF.